The present TCR beta chain was sequenced within a study of CD8 T cells in Susac syndrome (dated by TCRdb to about 2019). With regard to the full study: The study used repertoire sequencing to test whether antigen drove CD8+ T cell activation and differentiation in Susac syndrome. Results and caveats for the whole study, not just this receptor: The TCR sequencing and HLA analysis was acknowledged to have included a relatively small number of individuals.

RNA was extracted using the RNeasy kit, and about 0.45 to 1 ug of the RNA was reverse transcribed with random hexamers. The immunoSEQ multiplex PCR assay, covering 54 Vbeta and 13 Jbeta segments, was used to amplify TCR beta CDR3 regions. To correct PCR amplification bias, a synthetic template baseline was used for both primer optimization and computational correction. The study's processing was this. Reads were annotated to V, D and J genes per IMGT and analyzed with immunoSEQ Analyzer, keeping only productive sequences. To calculate clonality, Shannon entropy was normalized by log2 of the number of productive unique sequences and then subtracted from one. For each patient and control, public and private clones were evaluated among the 100 most prevalent clones. A clone was defined as Susac-specific if it was absent from the healthy and MS cohorts, from about 1,100 published viral clones and from other ImmuneACCESS disease sequences. In-frame beta chains were kept once TCRdb had trimmed the public reads at Q25 with fastp and called clones with MiXCR. One record per CDR3 amino acid sequence lists the most common genes and DNA. None of the V and J calls come from the authors' own analysis; TCRdb made them. This sample gives roughly 200,000 distinct CDR3 sequences in total; about 95% of them show up just once. Clones ranked in the top ten supply approximately 0.082% of the sample.

High-throughput TCR beta sequencing profiled peripheral blood CD8+ and CD4+ T cells from healthy donors, Susac syndrome patients and multiple sclerosis patients. Multiple sclerosis controls were treatment-naive patients with stable or active relapsing-remitting disease fulfilling revised McDonald criteria. Bulk CD8+ and CD4+ T cells were purified by magnetic negative isolation, while CD8+ TEMRA cells were enriched using FACS. Blood was drawn into EDTA tubes, processed within 24 hours, and PBMCs were isolated by density gradient centrifugation. PBMCs intended for TCR sequencing were cryopreserved in liquid nitrogen and were subsequently thawed in a 37 degrees C water bath. The sorted or isolated CD4+, CD8+ and CD8+ TEMRA cells reached a purity of at least 90%. In the case of this clonotype: Its antigen remains undetermined. Per-nucleotide qualities are absent, and no much larger clonotype sits a single base away.

Between the V and J ends, shortened by 2 bases and 4 bases respectively, the junction contains 11 bases. CDR1 and CDR2 are read off the germline V gene (reference sequence) as DFQATT and SNEGSKA. The CDR3 holds 13 amino acids from the cysteine to the phenylalanine. Only the CDR3 DNA is retained, 39 bases long and in frame from the first base. This receptor was obtained from a human donor with multiple sclerosis. The chain was built from TRBV20-1 and TRBJ2-5; a weak D assignment points to TRBD1 (6 bases agree). Sequences were obtained from CD4+ T cells from PBMCs. The DNA sequence follows: TGCAGTGCTAGAACCGGGACACGAGAGACCCAGTACTTC. Translated, it gives CSARTGTRETQYF.